The 2 T cell receptor beta chains in this list originate from one sample, sequenced in a study of blood T cell repertoires in COVID-19. Assay: immunoSEQ multiplex PCR; the TCRdb copy retains only in-frame clones and omits some. The sample consists of some 300,000 clones, roughly 89% of them appearing once. Sequencing used PBMCs or T cells enriched from blood (not recorded which). The receptors were sampled from a woman aged 25 to 39 who had recovered from COVID-19.

The table lists this clone with a count of one. The V and J genes are TRBV29-1 and TRBJ2-3; the match to TRBD2 covers 8 bases. Germline loops: CDR1 SQVTM, CDR2 ANQGSEA. The CDR3 runs 15 residues. The V segment lost 2 bases and the J segment 2 bases; nucleotides outside the gene matches: 6. The CDR3 loop is CSVEYGGRNTDTQYF. CDR3 DNA: TGCAGCGTTGAATATGGCGGGAGGAACACAGATACGCAGTATTTT.

The rearrangement joins TRBV10-3 to TRBJ2-7, with 7 bases lining up with TRBD2. Germline CDR1 and CDR2: ENHRY and SYGVKD. The length of the CDR3 is 14 residues. The junction had 6 bases not matched to a gene; V was cut back by 6 bases and J by 1 base. In nucleotides, the CDR3 is TGTGCCATCAGCCCCGGGACTACATCCTACGAGCAGTACTTC. It translates to CAISPGTTSYEQYF.